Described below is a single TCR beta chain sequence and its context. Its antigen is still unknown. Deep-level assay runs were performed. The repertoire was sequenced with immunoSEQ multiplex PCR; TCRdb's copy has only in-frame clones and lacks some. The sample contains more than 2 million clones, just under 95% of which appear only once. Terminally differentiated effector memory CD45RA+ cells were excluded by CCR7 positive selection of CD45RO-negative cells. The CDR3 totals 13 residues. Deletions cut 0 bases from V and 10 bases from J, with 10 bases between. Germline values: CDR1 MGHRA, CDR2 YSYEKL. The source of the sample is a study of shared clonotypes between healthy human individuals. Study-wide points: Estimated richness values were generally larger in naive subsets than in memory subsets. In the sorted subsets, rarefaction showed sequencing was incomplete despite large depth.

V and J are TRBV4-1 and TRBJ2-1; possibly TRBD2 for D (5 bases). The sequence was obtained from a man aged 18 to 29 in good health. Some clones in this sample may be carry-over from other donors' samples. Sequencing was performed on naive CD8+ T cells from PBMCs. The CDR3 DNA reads TGCGCCAGCAGCCAAGATGTCGGGGTGGAGCAGTTCTTC. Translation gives CASSQDVGVEQFF.